This record looks at one TCR beta chain sequence and its context. Its target is unknown. This CDR3 region has 15 residues. Trimming cost V 0 bases and J 4 bases, with 13 bases left between them. Looked up from germline, CDR1 is SGHRS and CDR2 is YFSETQ. Produced via immunoSEQ multiplex PCR; TCRdb's table is partial and in-frame only. Of 130,000 to 150,000 clones in the sample, roughly 88% were seen once. The sample is drawn from a study of T cell responses to AZD1222 COVID-19 vaccine. Notes on the study in general: The study identified only a handful of AZD1222 recipients as seropositive at baseline. Among spike-specific TCRs, nearly half reportedly target unmutated variant regions.

The sequenced sample was peripheral blood, obtained 28 days after the second dose of the MenACWY control vaccine. The chain employs TRBV5-1 and TRBJ1-2, with D perhaps TRBD1 (6 bases). This receptor was obtained from an adult who received the MenACWY meningococcal vaccine as a control. The CDR3 loop reads CASSLDPGASYGYTF. The CDR3 region has the DNA TGCGCCAGCAGCTTGGATCCGGGGGCCAGCTATGGCTACACCTTC. Drawing the rest from reference TRBV5-1 and TRBJ1-2, the complete variable domain is KAGVTQTPRYLIKTRGQQVTLSCSPISGHRSVSWYQQTPGQGLQFLFEYFSETQRNKGNFPGRFSGRQFSNSRSEMNVSTLELGDSALYLCASSLDPGASYGYTFGSGTRLTVV.